One TCR beta chain is described in this entry. Its antigen is not identified. cDNA libraries for TCR beta contained unique molecular identifiers. Yield was around 500,000 cDNA molecules from 1 to 10 million T cells. TCRdb called the PCR reads again in MiXCR, with one record for every CDR3 protein. Among about 800,000 distinct CDR3 sequences listed, about 32% were seen once. This specimen comes from a study of post-analysis software for immune sequencing data. Study background: The study covered relapsing-remitting, secondary progressive and progressive-relapsing courses of multiple sclerosis.

Trimming took off 2 bases at V and 2 bases at J, with 11 bases between the two ends. CDR1 SGDLS and CDR2 YYNGEE come from the germline V gene. This CDR3 is built from 15 residues. Regarding the study as a whole: A handful of TRBV segments appeared more often in patients than in controls, and TRBV5-6, TRBV5-1 and TRBV20-1 were among these. Multiple sclerosis patients showed significantly lower normalized Chao1 diversity than controls did. By F measure, samples from a shared preparation batch strongly co-clustered.

The source is a girl aged 10 to 17 with multiple sclerosis. Specimen: blood. V is TRBV9 and J is TRBJ2-1; D not resolved. DNA of the CDR3: TGTGCCAGCAGCGTTAGCAGGAAGCCCTACAATGAGCAGTTCTTC. As protein: CASSVSRKPYNEQFF.